A selection of T cell receptor beta chains follows, all from one sample in a study of blood T cell repertoires in COVID-19. Data came from immunoSEQ multiplex PCR; TCRdb stores just in-frame clones and leaves some out. In the table there are some 45,000 clones, around 91% of which are singletons. The sample consisted of peripheral blood. These receptors were taken from a man aged 45 to 65 with active COVID-19. Each CDR3 is given with its conserved first and last residue. The D gene is left open where the match is weak. The size of a clone is reported for some rows only, either as once, few or many, or as a class for expanded clones.

clone_size: -; d_call: TRBD1; j_call: TRBJ1-1; cdr3_length: 15; v_call: TRBV6-4; cdr3_aa: CASSEEGQGYTEAFF; cdr3_nt: TGTGCCAGCAGTGAGGAAGGACAGGGTTACACTGAAGCTTTCTTT
clone_size: -; d_call: TRBD2; j_call: TRBJ2-1; cdr3_length: 15; v_call: TRBV24-1; cdr3_aa: CATSDHTSGSNEQFF; cdr3_nt: TGTGCCACCAGTGACCATACTAGCGGGAGCAATGAGCAGTTCTTC
clone_size: -; d_call: -; j_call: TRBJ1-2; cdr3_length: 14; v_call: TRBV7-9; cdr3_aa: CASSQAGGNYGYTF; cdr3_nt: TGTGCCAGCAGCCAGGCGGGGGGGAACTATGGCTACACCTTC
clone_size: once; d_call: -; j_call: TRBJ1-2; cdr3_length: 13; v_call: TRBV12-3/TRBV12-4; cdr3_aa: CASSFARGYGYTF; cdr3_nt: TGTGCCAGCAGTTTTGCCAGGGGTTATGGCTACACCTTC
clone_size: -; d_call: -; j_call: TRBJ1-6; cdr3_length: 13; v_call: TRBV28; cdr3_aa: CASSRSGESPLHF; cdr3_nt: TGTGCCAGCAGTAGGTCGGGAGAGTCACCCCTCCACTTT
clone_size: -; d_call: TRBD1; j_call: TRBJ1-6; cdr3_length: 15; v_call: TRBV24-1; cdr3_aa: CATSDGDRESSPLHF; cdr3_nt: TGTGCCACCAGTGATGGGGACAGGGAGAGTTCACCCCTCCACTTT
clone_size: -; d_call: TRBD2; j_call: TRBJ2-3; cdr3_length: 18; v_call: TRBV6-6; cdr3_aa: CASSPPPTGLEGTDTQYF; cdr3_nt: TGTGCCAGCAGTCCCCCACCTACCGGACTAGAGGGCACAGATACGCAGTATTTT
clone_size: -; d_call: -; j_call: TRBJ1-1; cdr3_length: 14; v_call: TRBV15; cdr3_aa: CATSRGTAGTEAFF; cdr3_nt: TGTGCCACCAGCAGAGGGACAGCTGGCACTGAAGCTTTCTTT
clone_size: -; d_call: TRBD2; j_call: TRBJ2-7; cdr3_length: 15; v_call: TRBV13; cdr3_aa: CASSGASGGAYEQYF; cdr3_nt: TGTGCCAGCAGCGGAGCTAGCGGAGGGGCCTACGAGCAGTACTTC
clone_size: once; d_call: TRBD2; j_call: TRBJ2-1; cdr3_length: 15; v_call: TRBV27; cdr3_aa: CASTPSGSSYNEQFF; cdr3_nt: TGTGCCAGCACCCCAAGCGGGAGCTCCTACAATGAGCAGTTCTTC
clone_size: few; d_call: TRBD2; j_call: TRBJ2-2; cdr3_length: 15; v_call: TRBV6-5; cdr3_aa: CASRVAGANTGELFF; cdr3_nt: TGTGCCAGCAGGGTAGCGGGAGCGAACACCGGGGAGCTGTTTTTT
clone_size: -; d_call: -; j_call: TRBJ1-2; cdr3_length: 13; v_call: TRBV27; cdr3_aa: CASSFAGGSGYTF; cdr3_nt: TGTGCCAGCAGTTTTGCGGGGGGCAGTGGCTACACCTTC
clone_size: once; d_call: -; j_call: TRBJ1-1; cdr3_length: 18; v_call: TRBV6-2/TRBV6-3; cdr3_aa: CASSSTSSPGRRGTEAFF; cdr3_nt: TGTGCCAGCAGTTCGACGTCTAGTCCGGGCCGGAGGGGCACTGAAGCTTTCTTT
clone_size: -; d_call: -; j_call: TRBJ1-5; cdr3_length: 14; v_call: TRBV28; cdr3_aa: CASRGGSGNQPQHF; cdr3_nt: TGTGCCAGCAGGGGGGGGTCGGGCAATCAGCCCCAGCATTTT
clone_size: -; d_call: -; j_call: TRBJ2-3; cdr3_length: 14; v_call: TRBV5-1; cdr3_aa: CASSKDSPRDTQYF; cdr3_nt: TGCGCCAGCAGCAAGGACAGTCCTAGGGATACGCAGTATTTT
clone_size: -; d_call: -; j_call: TRBJ2-3; cdr3_length: 15; v_call: TRBV5-1; cdr3_aa: CASSLTGGLADTQYF; cdr3_nt: TGCGCCAGCAGCCTAACCGGGGGTTTGGCAGATACGCAGTATTTT
clone_size: -; d_call: -; j_call: TRBJ1-4; cdr3_length: 17; v_call: TRBV27; cdr3_aa: CASSRRTGSQANEKLFF; cdr3_nt: TGTGCCAGCTCAAGGAGAACAGGGTCGCAAGCTAATGAAAAACTGTTTTTT
clone_size: -; d_call: -; j_call: TRBJ2-3; cdr3_length: 11; v_call: TRBV20-1; cdr3_aa: CSATPEDTQYF; cdr3_nt: TGCAGTGCCACTCCCGAGGATACGCAGTATTTT
clone_size: -; d_call: TRBD1; j_call: TRBJ2-5; cdr3_length: 14; v_call: TRBV24-1; cdr3_aa: CATSLGGRTETQYF; cdr3_nt: TGTGCCACCAGCTTAGGGGGCCGTACGGAGACCCAGTACTTC
clone_size: -; d_call: TRBD1; j_call: TRBJ1-4; cdr3_length: 14; v_call: TRBV6-5; cdr3_aa: CASSTTGGNEKLFF; cdr3_nt: TGTGCCAGCAGCACCACAGGGGGCAATGAAAAACTGTTTTTT
clone_size: -; d_call: TRBD2; j_call: TRBJ2-2; cdr3_length: 17; v_call: TRBV5-4; cdr3_aa: CASSLPNLAGGTGELFF; cdr3_nt: TGTGCCAGCAGCTTGCCAAATCTAGCGGGAGGGACCGGGGAGCTGTTTTTT
clone_size: -; d_call: -; j_call: TRBJ1-5; cdr3_length: 15; v_call: TRBV21-1; cdr3_aa: CASSDGQGYNQPQHF; cdr3_nt: TGTGCCAGCAGTGACGGACAGGGGTATAATCAGCCCCAGCATTTT
clone_size: -; d_call: TRBD2; j_call: TRBJ2-7; cdr3_length: 13; v_call: TRBV7-3; cdr3_aa: CASSPQRGYEQYF; cdr3_nt: TGTGCCAGCAGCCCCCAGCGGGGCTACGAGCAGTACTTC
clone_size: -; d_call: TRBD1; j_call: TRBJ2-3; cdr3_length: 16; v_call: TRBV6-6; cdr3_aa: CASSYAGGPSTDTQYF; cdr3_nt: TGTGCCAGCAGTTATGCAGGGGGCCCAAGCACAGATACGCAGTATTTT
clone_size: -; d_call: TRBD2; j_call: TRBJ2-1; cdr3_length: 17; v_call: TRBV6-2/TRBV6-3; cdr3_aa: CASSYPQKGGRTNEQFF; cdr3_nt: TGTGCCAGCAGTTACCCCCAAAAGGGCGGGAGGACAAATGAGCAGTTCTTC
clone_size: -; d_call: TRBD2; j_call: TRBJ2-1; cdr3_length: 16; v_call: TRBV5-1; cdr3_aa: CASSLALAGAGDEQFF; cdr3_nt: TGCGCCAGCAGCTTGGCACTAGCGGGTGCAGGGGATGAGCAGTTCTTC
clone_size: -; d_call: -; j_call: TRBJ1-2; cdr3_length: 16; v_call: TRBV28; cdr3_aa: CASSLEITTANYGYTF; cdr3_nt: TGTGCCAGCAGTTTAGAAATAACAACCGCTAACTATGGCTACACCTTC
clone_size: -; d_call: TRBD1; j_call: TRBJ1-5; cdr3_length: 16; v_call: TRBV28; cdr3_aa: CASRDRGPYSNQPQHF; cdr3_nt: TGTGCCAGCCGGGACAGGGGGCCTTATAGCAATCAGCCCCAGCATTTT
clone_size: -; d_call: TRBD2; j_call: TRBJ2-5; cdr3_length: 16; v_call: TRBV11-2; cdr3_aa: CASSPTTSGSVETQYF; cdr3_nt: TGTGCCAGCAGCCCAACAACTAGCGGGAGTGTAGAGACCCAGTACTTC
clone_size: -; d_call: TRBD2; j_call: TRBJ2-3; cdr3_length: 17; v_call: TRBV9; cdr3_aa: CASSARPGLAETDTQYF; cdr3_nt: TGTGCCAGCAGCGCTAGACCGGGACTAGCGGAGACAGATACGCAGTATTTT
clone_size: -; d_call: TRBD1; j_call: TRBJ1-1; cdr3_length: 14; v_call: TRBV30; cdr3_aa: CAWSSTGVSSEAFF; cdr3_nt: TGTGCCTGGAGTTCAACAGGGGTGAGCTCTGAAGCTTTCTTT
clone_size: -; d_call: -; j_call: TRBJ1-3; cdr3_length: 16; v_call: TRBV11-2; cdr3_aa: CASSLSVPNSGNTIYF; cdr3_nt: TGTGCCAGCAGCTTATCTGTCCCTAACTCTGGAAACACCATATATTTT
clone_size: -; d_call: TRBD1; j_call: TRBJ1-6; cdr3_length: 17; v_call: TRBV4-1; cdr3_aa: CASSTDRDSAQDSPLHF; cdr3_nt: TGCGCCAGCAGCACCGACCGGGACAGCGCCCAGGATTCACCCCTCCACTTT
clone_size: -; d_call: -; j_call: TRBJ1-1; cdr3_length: 14; v_call: TRBV6-6; cdr3_aa: CAGKDSRGGTEAFF; cdr3_nt: TGTGCCGGTAAGGACTCCCGGGGAGGCACTGAAGCTTTCTTT
clone_size: -; d_call: -; j_call: TRBJ2-2; cdr3_length: 16; v_call: TRBV28; cdr3_aa: CASSLAGLPNTGELFF; cdr3_nt: TGTGCCAGCAGTTTGGCGGGGCTACCAAACACCGGGGAGCTGTTTTTT
clone_size: -; d_call: -; j_call: TRBJ2-2; cdr3_length: 15; v_call: TRBV2; cdr3_aa: CASRHQGLSTGELFF; cdr3_nt: TGTGCCAGCAGACACCAGGGTCTGAGCACCGGGGAGCTGTTTTTT
clone_size: once; d_call: -; j_call: TRBJ2-7; cdr3_length: 12; v_call: TRBV5-4; cdr3_aa: CASSWRGNEQYF; cdr3_nt: TGTGCCAGCAGCTGGAGGGGTAACGAGCAGTACTTC
clone_size: once; d_call: -; j_call: TRBJ1-4; cdr3_length: 12; v_call: TRBV27; cdr3_aa: CASSTGSEKLFF; cdr3_nt: TGTGCCAGCAGTACCGGTTCTGAAAAACTGTTTTTT
clone_size: once; d_call: -; j_call: TRBJ2-2; cdr3_length: 16; v_call: TRBV7-2; cdr3_aa: CASSSYLRLNTGELFF; cdr3_nt: TGTGCCAGCAGCTCCTACCTGAGACTAAACACCGGGGAGCTGTTTTTT
clone_size: -; d_call: -; j_call: TRBJ1-1; cdr3_length: 14; v_call: TRBV5-4; cdr3_aa: CASSLGPTRTEAFF; cdr3_nt: TGTGCCAGCAGCTTGGGACCCACCAGGACTGAAGCTTTCTTT
clone_size: -; d_call: -; j_call: TRBJ2-7; cdr3_length: 14; v_call: TRBV5-1; cdr3_aa: CASSSDRDISEQYF; cdr3_nt: TGCGCCAGCAGCTCCGACCGGGACATCTCCGAGCAGTACTTC
clone_size: -; d_call: TRBD2; j_call: TRBJ2-1; cdr3_length: 17; v_call: TRBV3-1/TRBV3-2; cdr3_aa: CASSRSSGRASNNEQFF; cdr3_nt: TGTGCCAGCAGCCGATCTAGCGGGAGGGCCTCCAACAATGAGCAGTTCTTC
clone_size: -; d_call: -; j_call: TRBJ2-7; cdr3_length: 14; v_call: TRBV7-2; cdr3_aa: CASSFLSTSYEQYF; cdr3_nt: TGTGCCAGCAGCTTTTTATCGACATCCTACGAGCAGTACTTC
clone_size: -; d_call: TRBD2; j_call: TRBJ2-7; cdr3_length: 14; v_call: TRBV6-5; cdr3_aa: CASSEGLAGPEQYF; cdr3_nt: TGTGCCAGCAGCGAGGGACTAGCGGGTCCCGAGCAGTACTTC
clone_size: -; d_call: -; j_call: TRBJ2-3; cdr3_length: 15; v_call: TRBV10-1; cdr3_aa: CASSESGTETDTQYF; cdr3_nt: TGCGCCAGCAGTGAGTCGGGGACTGAAACAGATACGCAGTATTTT
clone_size: -; d_call: TRBD2; j_call: TRBJ2-1; cdr3_length: 13; v_call: TRBV5-8; cdr3_aa: CASSKSAPGGQFF; cdr3_nt: TGTGCCAGCAGCAAATCGGCTCCGGGAGGGCAGTTCTTC
clone_size: -; d_call: TRBD1; j_call: TRBJ2-1; cdr3_length: 15; v_call: TRBV27; cdr3_aa: CASHLTGGPYNEQFF; cdr3_nt: TGTGCCAGTCATTTAACAGGGGGGCCCTACAATGAGCAGTTCTTC
clone_size: -; d_call: TRBD1; j_call: TRBJ2-3; cdr3_length: 13; v_call: TRBV2; cdr3_aa: CASSGQGGDTQYF; cdr3_nt: TGTGCCAGCAGTGGACAGGGGGGAGATACGCAGTATTTT
clone_size: -; d_call: -; j_call: TRBJ1-3; cdr3_length: 16; v_call: TRBV28; cdr3_aa: CASSSDLGGSGNTIYF; cdr3_nt: TGTGCCAGCAGCTCAGACCTAGGGGGCTCTGGAAACACCATATATTTT
clone_size: -; d_call: -; j_call: TRBJ2-5; cdr3_length: 15; v_call: TRBV15; cdr3_aa: CATSRDPSGQETQYF; cdr3_nt: TGTGCCACCAGCAGAGATCCGAGCGGCCAAGAGACCCAGTACTTC
clone_size: -; d_call: TRBD1; j_call: TRBJ1-1; cdr3_length: 15; v_call: TRBV5-1; cdr3_aa: CASSLEGAAWTEAFF; cdr3_nt: TGCGCCAGCAGCTTGGAGGGGGCCGCCTGGACTGAAGCTTTCTTT